This T cell receptor beta chain comes out of a study of OX40 agonist ivuxolimab in advanced cancers. Clones were read by immunoSEQ multiplex PCR, and TCRdb kept only the in-frame ones, dropping some. The table records around 12,000 clones, around 80% of them present only once. The CDR3 extends over 13 amino acids. The germline V gene encodes CDR1 MNHEY and CDR2 SVGAGI. V dropped 6 bases and J dropped 1 base, with 9 bases sitting between them. V gene TRBV6-5 combines with J gene TRBJ1-1; D is perhaps TRBD1 (5 bases). Here the sequenced sample was CD4+ or CD8+ T cells sorted from blood, taken in a trial of the OX40 agonist ivuxolimab. This receptor was identified in an adult with an advanced solid tumor such as melanoma, head and neck, liver or kidney cancer. CDR3 coding DNA: TGTGCCAGCAGCAGGGCTGAGAACACTGAAGCTTTCTTT. It specifies CASSRAENTEAFF.